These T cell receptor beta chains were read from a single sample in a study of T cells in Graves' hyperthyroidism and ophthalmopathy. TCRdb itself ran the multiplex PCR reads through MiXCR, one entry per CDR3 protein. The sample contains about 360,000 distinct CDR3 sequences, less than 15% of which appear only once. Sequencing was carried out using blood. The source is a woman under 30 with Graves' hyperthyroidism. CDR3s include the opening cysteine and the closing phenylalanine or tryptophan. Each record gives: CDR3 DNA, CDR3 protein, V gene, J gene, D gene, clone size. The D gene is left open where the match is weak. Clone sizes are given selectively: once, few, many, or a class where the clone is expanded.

DNA: TGTGCCAGCAGTGAAGAAGGGGCTAGGGAGCAGTACTTC; CDR3: CASSEEGAREQYF; V: TRBV2; J: TRBJ2-7; D: NA; size: NA
DNA: TGCGCCAGCAGCTATTCAGGGGGCGCCGGTTACGAGCAGTACTTC; CDR3: CASSYSGGAGYEQYF; V: TRBV5-1; J: TRBJ2-7; D: TRBD1; size: many
DNA: TGTGCCAGCACTGGGACCACCCAGAGGATGAACACTGAAGCTTTCTTT; CDR3: CASTGTTQRMNTEAFF; V: TRBV6-2/TRBV6-3; J: TRBJ1-1; D: NA; size: few
DNA: TGTGCCAGCAGGATGACAGGGTCAGACTATGGCTACACCTTC; CDR3: CASRMTGSDYGYTF; V: TRBV28; J: TRBJ1-2; D: TRBD1; size: many
DNA: TGTGCCAGCAGTTTAGAGACAGGGGGGCATTCACCCCTCCACTTT; CDR3: CASSLETGGHSPLHF; V: TRBV27; J: TRBJ1-6; D: TRBD1; size: many
DNA: TGTGCCAGCAGCCAAGCTTTAACGACAACCTATACCCTCTACGAGCAGTACTTC; CDR3: CASSQALTTTYTLYEQYF; V: TRBV4-2; J: TRBJ2-7; D: NA; size: few
DNA: TGTGCCAGCAGTTTTCAGGCCCGGGCCACCTACGAGCAGTACTTC; CDR3: CASSFQARATYEQYF; V: TRBV28; J: TRBJ2-7; D: NA; size: many
DNA: TGTGCCAGCCGGACAGGGCCGGTCACTGAAGCTTTCTTT; CDR3: CASRTGPVTEAFF; V: TRBV10-3; J: TRBJ1-1; D: TRBD1; size: few
DNA: TGTGCCAGCAGTTTAGGTTCTAGCGGGAGACCGTCGGGGAATGAGCAGTTCTTC; CDR3: CASSLGSSGRPSGNEQFF; V: TRBV12-3/TRBV12-4; J: TRBJ2-1; D: TRBD2; size: many
DNA: TGTGCCAGCAGCAGGTTCGAGTTGGGGAACACTGAAGCTTTCTTT; CDR3: CASSRFELGNTEAFF; V: TRBV5-6; J: TRBJ1-1; D: NA; size: many
DNA: TGTGCCAGCAGCCTCGGGGGGCTGAACACCGGGGAGCTGTTTTTT; CDR3: CASSLGGLNTGELFF; V: TRBV12-3/TRBV12-4; J: TRBJ2-2; D: NA; size: many
DNA: TGTGCCACTGAGTTCCAGGGTAGCTACGAGCAGTACTTC; CDR3: CATEFQGSYEQYF; V: TRBV7-8; J: TRBJ2-7; D: NA; size: many
DNA: TGTGCCAGCAGCGTTGGAGGGGGCGCTTCCTATGGCTACACCTTC; CDR3: CASSVGGGASYGYTF; V: TRBV9; J: TRBJ1-2; D: TRBD1; size: many
DNA: TGTGCCAGCAGTTCGGACAGGGGGTACAATCAGCCCCAGCATTTT; CDR3: CASSSDRGYNQPQHF; V: TRBV27; J: TRBJ1-5; D: TRBD1; size: many
DNA: TGTGCCAGCAGCCAAGATCTCGGGACCTCTACTAGGACCCAGTACTTC; CDR3: CASSQDLGTSTRTQYF; V: TRBV3-1; J: TRBJ2-5; D: NA; size: many
DNA: TGCAGTGCTAGAGATACCGGGAGTAAGGAGCCCCAGCATTTT; CDR3: CSARDTGSKEPQHF; V: TRBV20-1; J: TRBJ1-5; D: NA; size: NA
DNA: TGTGCCAGTAGTATAGGGACAGTCAATCAGCCCCAGCATTTT; CDR3: CASSIGTVNQPQHF; V: TRBV19; J: TRBJ1-5; D: NA; size: few
DNA: TGTGCCTGGAGTGTAACTGGCCCAGAAATTGGGGAGCAGTACTTC; CDR3: CAWSVTGPEIGEQYF; V: TRBV30; J: TRBJ2-7; D: NA; size: few
DNA: TGTGCCAGCAGCTTACTCAGGACGGGTGCTGAAGCTTTCTTT; CDR3: CASSLLRTGAEAFF; V: TRBV13; J: TRBJ1-1; D: NA; size: many
DNA: TGCAGTGCTAGAGATATGGGTGAAAAACTGTTTTTT; CDR3: CSARDMGEKLFF; V: TRBV20-1; J: TRBJ1-4; D: NA; size: many
DNA: TGTGCCAGCAGCCCTTCGACCGGGACTAGCGGGGGGAACAATGAGCAGTTCTTC; CDR3: CASSPSTGTSGGNNEQFF; V: TRBV3-2; J: TRBJ2-1; D: NA; size: NA
DNA: TGCGCCAGCAGCTTGGTCCCTAACACAGGGGTTAGCAATCAGCCCCAGCATTTT; CDR3: CASSLVPNTGVSNQPQHF; V: TRBV5-1; J: TRBJ1-5; D: TRBD1; size: many
DNA: TGTGCCAGCAATTTAAACGGGGGGGCAGGAGAGACCCAGTACTTC; CDR3: CASNLNGGAGETQYF; V: TRBV2; J: TRBJ2-5; D: TRBD2; size: many
DNA: TGCAGTGCTCCGAAGGACCCATACAATGAGCAGTTCTTC; CDR3: CSAPKDPYNEQFF; V: TRBV20-1; J: TRBJ2-1; D: NA; size: few
DNA: TGTGCCAGCAGCCCCCGGACAGGTACTTCCTACGAGCAGTACTTC; CDR3: CASSPRTGTSYEQYF; V: TRBV7-2; J: TRBJ2-7; D: TRBD1; size: many
DNA: TGTGCCAGCAGCCGCGGGGGACAGGTGAACATTCAGTACTTC; CDR3: CASSRGGQVNIQYF; V: TRBV11-2; J: TRBJ2-4; D: NA; size: many
DNA: TGTGCCAGCAGCTTGGGCCCTAGCGCCATCAATGAGCAGTTCTTC; CDR3: CASSLGPSAINEQFF; V: TRBV11-2; J: TRBJ2-1; D: NA; size: NA
DNA: TGTGCCAGCAGAGACACCCCCGGGGCAAATTCACCCCTCCACTTT; CDR3: CASRDTPGANSPLHF; V: TRBV3-1; J: TRBJ1-6; D: NA; size: many